One TCR beta chain is described in this entry. Its antigen is unknown. The record originates from a study of shared clonotypes between healthy human individuals. Using immunoSEQ multiplex PCR, the repertoire was profiled, and TCRdb retains in-frame clones only, with some absent. The sample holds about 550,000 clones, nearly 97% seen once. Study-level points and caveats: Approximately 5.4% of naive CD4 clonotypes were common to a few donors.

CD8 cells classed as naive were CD45RO-negative and positively selected for CCR7, excluding terminally differentiated effector memory CD45RA+ cells. The CDR3 covers 14 residues. Germline CDR1 is SGHTS and CDR2 is YDEGEE. Deletions cut 3 bases from V and 0 bases from J, with 9 bases between. This receptor was taken from a woman between 25 and 40 years old in good health. Sequenced: naive CD8+ T cells sorted from blood. The chain recombines TRBV5-8 with TRBJ1-2, with D perhaps TRBD1 (5 bases). The CDR3 DNA sequence: TGTGCCAGCAGCTGGGACGGGTCTAACTATGGCTACACCTTC. The encoded protein is CASSWDGSNYGYTF. The full variable domain, rest sourced from reference TRBV5-8 and TRBJ1-2, is EAGVTQSPTHLIKTRGQQATLRCSPISGHTSVYWYQQALGLGLQFLLWYDEGEERNRGNFPPRFSGRQFPNYSSELNVNALELEDSALYLCASSWDGSNYGYTFGSGTRLTVV.